This note documents a single TCR beta chain sequence. The data are from a study of cytomegalovirus exposure and HLA in healthy donors. CDR1 SGHDT and CDR2 YYEEEE come from the germline V gene. The V and J ends lost 0 bases and 4 bases, in that order; junction bases with no gene match: 6. The CDR3 spans 16 residues. Primers included in the PCR were 60 Vbeta and 13 Jbeta primers. Sequencing was performed with immunoSEQ multiplex PCR; in TCRdb, only in-frame clones are kept and a portion is missing. The data show 55,000 to 70,000 clones, more than 75% seen once. The rearrangement links TRBV5-6 to TRBJ2-1, with 8 bases aligning to TRBD1. Sample: PBMCs. This clonotype was obtained from a male donor in good health and CMV-seronegative. The CDR3 here is CASSLADRGPYNEQFF. The CDR3 DNA reads TGTGCCAGCAGCTTGGCCGACAGGGGCCCATACAATGAGCAGTTCTTC.